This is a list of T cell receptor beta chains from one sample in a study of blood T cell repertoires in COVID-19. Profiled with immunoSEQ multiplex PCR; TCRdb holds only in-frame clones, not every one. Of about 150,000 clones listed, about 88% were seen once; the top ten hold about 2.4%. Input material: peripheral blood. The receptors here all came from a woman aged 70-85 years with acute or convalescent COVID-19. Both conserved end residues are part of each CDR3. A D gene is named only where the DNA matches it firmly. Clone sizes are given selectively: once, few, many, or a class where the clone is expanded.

TGCGCCAGCAGCAGGGGTAGCACAGATACGCAGTATTTT | CASSRGSTDTQYF | TRBJ2-3 | TRBV5-1 | . | .
TGTGCCAGCAGCTCACCCCCCAGGGGGAAAGAGAATGAAAAACTGTTTTTT | CASSSPPRGKENEKLFF | TRBJ1-4 | TRBV7-9 | . | TRBD1
TGTGCCAGTAGTGGGGGCTCTGGCCTCACAGATACGCAGTATTTT | CASSGGSGLTDTQYF | TRBJ2-3 | TRBV19 | . | .
TGTGCCAGTAGTATCGCCAGGGACTACGAGCAGTACTTC | CASSIARDYEQYF | TRBJ2-7 | TRBV19 | . | .
TGTGCCAGCAGTGATTTGCGGGGGAGCAATCAGCCCCAGCATTTT | CASSDLRGSNQPQHF | TRBJ1-5 | TRBV2 | . | .
TGTGCCAGCAGTTACGGACTTTCCACGAACAATGAGCAGTTCTTC | CASSYGLSTNNEQFF | TRBJ2-1 | TRBV6-5 | . | .
TGTGCCAGCTCACTACGGAGTAATGAAAAACTGTTTTTT | CASSLRSNEKLFF | TRBJ1-4 | TRBV18 | . | .
TGTGCCCAAAGCGGTAGGGATAATGAAAAACTGTTTTTT | CAQSGRDNEKLFF | TRBJ1-4 | TRBV19 | . | .
TGTGCCACCAGCACCCGCAGACAGTTCAATCAGCCCCAGCATTTT | CATSTRRQFNQPQHF | TRBJ1-5 | TRBV15 | . | .
TGTGCCAGCAAGGATCACAGGGGGAACAATCAGCCCCAGCATTTT | CASKDHRGNNQPQHF | TRBJ1-5 | TRBV2 | . | TRBD1
TGTGCCAGTACCCTTGGGCGAAGCAATCAGCCCCAGCATTTT | CASTLGRSNQPQHF | TRBJ1-5 | TRBV19 | . | .
TGCGCCAGCAGCTCGGGACAGGGGGCCGGAAACACCATATATTTT | CASSSGQGAGNTIYF | TRBJ1-3 | TRBV5-1 | . | TRBD1
TGTGCCAGTAGTACCCCACAGGGGTTTGGCTACACCTTC | CASSTPQGFGYTF | TRBJ1-2 | TRBV19 | . | TRBD1
TGTGCCAGCAGGGCGGGGGTAAGGGGTGGCTACACCTTC | CASRAGVRGGYTF | TRBJ1-2 | TRBV28 | . | .
TGTGCCAGCAGAACGACAGGGGGCTTCGAAGAGACCCAGTACTTC | CASRTTGGFEETQYF | TRBJ2-5 | TRBV27 | . | TRBD1
TGTGCCAGCGATAGGACAGGGTACAATGAGCAGTTCTTC | CASDRTGYNEQFF | TRBJ2-1 | TRBV2 | . | TRBD1
TGTGCCAGCAGTCCCTGGGCGTTGAACACTGAAGCTTTCTTT | CASSPWALNTEAFF | TRBJ1-1 | TRBV27 | . | .
TGTGCCAGCAGCTTTAGGGGGAGCACTGAAGCTTTCTTT | CASSFRGSTEAFF | TRBJ1-1 | TRBV11-2 | . | .
TGTGCCACCAGCACCCTGATGCGCCCGAACACTGAAGCTTTCTTT | CATSTLMRPNTEAFF | TRBJ1-1 | TRBV15 | . | .
TGTGCCAGCAGCGTAGGACTAGCGGGGGGATACAATGAGCAGTTCTTC | CASSVGLAGGYNEQFF | TRBJ2-1 | TRBV9 | . | TRBD2
TGTGCCAGCAGCTTAGAAGGGGGTGGAGGAAACACCATATATTTT | CASSLEGGGGNTIYF | TRBJ1-3 | TRBV7-2 | . | .
TGTGCCAGTAGTACTCCCAGGGAGGTCGATCAGCCCCAGCATTTT | CASSTPREVDQPQHF | TRBJ1-5 | TRBV19 | . | .
TGTGCCAGCAGTGAAGGCCCAACAGGGGTCTATAATTCACCCCTCCACTTT | CASSEGPTGVYNSPLHF | TRBJ1-6 | TRBV2 | . | TRBD1
TGTGCCAGCAGCCACAGCGCTCAGGGGGCGTCCCCCATATACAATGAGCAGTTCTTC | CASSHSAQGASPIYNEQFF | TRBJ2-1 | TRBV3-1/TRBV3-2 | . | TRBD1
TGTGCCAGCAGTTACAGGGGAGACCTCGACGGCTACACCTTC | CASSYRGDLDGYTF | TRBJ1-2 | TRBV2 | . | TRBD1
TGTGCCAGCAGTTACGTCGGGACAGGGGGCACTGAAGCTTTCTTT | CASSYVGTGGTEAFF | TRBJ1-1 | TRBV6-5 | . | TRBD1
TGTGCCAGCACCCCGGGACAGGGTGCTCGAGGCTACACCTTC | CASTPGQGARGYTF | TRBJ1-2 | TRBV2 | once | TRBD1
TGTGCCAGCAGAGACCAGGGGGCTGGGAACACTGAAGCTTTCTTT | CASRDQGAGNTEAFF | TRBJ1-1 | TRBV6-5 | few | TRBD1
TGTGCCAGCGAGGAGACTTCAGGGGGTTATAGCAATCAGCCCCAGCATTTT | CASEETSGGYSNQPQHF | TRBJ1-5 | TRBV2 | . | TRBD1
TGTGCCGGATGGGACAGGTCTTATGGCTACACCTTC | CAGWDRSYGYTF | TRBJ1-2 | TRBV7-6 | few | TRBD1
TGCAGCACCAGGGTGGGAAACACCATATATTTT | CSTRVGNTIYF | TRBJ1-3 | TRBV29-1 | . | .
TGTGCCAGCAGTACAGGGTACGGATACACCTTC | CASSTGYGYTF | TRBJ1-2 | TRBV6-6 | . | .
TGTGCCAGCAGCTGGGCGACCACCGGGGAGCTGTTTTTT | CASSWATTGELFF | TRBJ2-2 | TRBV7-3 | . | .
TGCGCCAGCAGCCCAACCAATGCGATTGGCTACACCTTC | CASSPTNAIGYTF | TRBJ1-2 | TRBV4-1 | . | .
TGTGCCTGGGCTTTAGGGGGTTGGAATTCACCCCTCCACTTT | CAWALGGWNSPLHF | TRBJ1-6 | TRBV30 | . | .
TGTGCCAGCAGTTTAGGAGTTCCCGGGGAGCTGTTTTTT | CASSLGVPGELFF | TRBJ2-2 | TRBV28 | once | .
TGTGCCAGCAGCAGGGGGGTGTATGAGCAGTTCTTC | CASSRGVYEQFF | TRBJ2-1 | TRBV6-5 | . | .
TGTGCCAGCTCAGCGGGACTAGGGGAGACCCAGTACTTC | CASSAGLGETQYF | TRBJ2-5 | TRBV18 | . | TRBD2